This T cell receptor (beta chain) derives from a study of blood T cell repertoires in COVID-19. The CDR3 extends over 15 amino acids. The ends were cut back, 2 bases at V and 2 bases at J, with 12 bases in the middle. CDR1 and CDR2 (germline): MNHNY, SVGAGI (reference sequence). Method: immunoSEQ multiplex PCR; TCRdb's copy keeps in-frame clones and lacks some. The sample gives roughly 41,000 clones, about 74% of which show up once; over 9.5% is in the top ten. Sequenced material: peripheral blood. This sequence joins TRBV6-6 and TRBJ1-2; TRBD1 might be the D (6 bases). The sequence derives from a man between 70 and 80 years old with COVID-19, enrolled during active disease. The CDR3 DNA is TGTGCCAGCAGTTACCCGGACAGTTGGAACTATGGCTACACCTTC. Translation gives CASSYPDSWNYGYTF.